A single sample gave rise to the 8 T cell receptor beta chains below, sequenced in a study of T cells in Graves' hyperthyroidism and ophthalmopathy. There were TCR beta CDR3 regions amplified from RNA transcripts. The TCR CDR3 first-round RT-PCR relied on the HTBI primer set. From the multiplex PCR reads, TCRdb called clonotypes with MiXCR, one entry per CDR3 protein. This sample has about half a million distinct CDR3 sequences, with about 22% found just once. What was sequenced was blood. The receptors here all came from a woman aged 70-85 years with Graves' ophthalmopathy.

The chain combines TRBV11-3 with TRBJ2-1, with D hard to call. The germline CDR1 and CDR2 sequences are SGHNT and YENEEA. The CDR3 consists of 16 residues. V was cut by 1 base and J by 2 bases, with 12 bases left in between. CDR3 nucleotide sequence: TGTGCCAGCAGCTTAGCCCACAATCCGCCCTACAATGAGCAGTTCTTC. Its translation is CASSLAHNPPYNEQFF.

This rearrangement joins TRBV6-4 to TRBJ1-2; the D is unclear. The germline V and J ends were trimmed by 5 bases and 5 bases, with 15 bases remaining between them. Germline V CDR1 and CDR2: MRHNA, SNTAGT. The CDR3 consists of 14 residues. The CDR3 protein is CASSPDNSPYGYTF. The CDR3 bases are TGTGCCAGCAGTCCTGACAACTCTCCTTATGGCTACACCTTC.

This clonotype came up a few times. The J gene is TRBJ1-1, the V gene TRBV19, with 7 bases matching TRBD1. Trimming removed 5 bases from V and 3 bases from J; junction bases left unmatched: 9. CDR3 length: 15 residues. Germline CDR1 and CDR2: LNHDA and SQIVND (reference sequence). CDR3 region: CASSGWTGAHTEAFF. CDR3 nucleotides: TGTGCCAGTAGTGGGTGGACAGGAGCTCACACTGAAGCTTTCTTT.

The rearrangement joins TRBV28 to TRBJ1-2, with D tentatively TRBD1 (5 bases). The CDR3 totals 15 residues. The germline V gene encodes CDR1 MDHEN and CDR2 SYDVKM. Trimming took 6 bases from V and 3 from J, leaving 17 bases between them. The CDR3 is CASSLTGTFDYGYTF. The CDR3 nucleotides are TGTGCCAGCAGCCTCACCGGGACCTTCGACTATGGCTACACCTTC.

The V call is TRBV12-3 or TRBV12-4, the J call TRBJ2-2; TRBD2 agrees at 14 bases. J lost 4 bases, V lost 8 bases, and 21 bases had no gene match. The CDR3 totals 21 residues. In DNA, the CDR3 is TGTGCCAGCTCATCTGCTCCCCCGACTAGCGGGAGGGTTGTTGGCACCGGGGAGCTGTTTTTT. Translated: CASSSAPPTSGRVVGTGELFF.

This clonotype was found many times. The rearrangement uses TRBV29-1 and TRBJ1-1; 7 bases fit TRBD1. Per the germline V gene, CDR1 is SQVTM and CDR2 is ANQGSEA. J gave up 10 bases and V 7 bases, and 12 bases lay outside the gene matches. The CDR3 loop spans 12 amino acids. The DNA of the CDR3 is TGCAGCGGCGGAACAGGGGCGGGGGGAGCTTTCTTT. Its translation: CSGGTGAGGAFF.

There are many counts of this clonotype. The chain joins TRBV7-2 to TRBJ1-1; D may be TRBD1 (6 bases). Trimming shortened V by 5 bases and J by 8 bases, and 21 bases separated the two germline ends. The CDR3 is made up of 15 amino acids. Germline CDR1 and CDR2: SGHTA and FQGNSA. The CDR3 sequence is CASSTFGGSNLEAFF. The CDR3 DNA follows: TGTGCCAGCAGCACCTTTGGGGGCAGTAACCTCGAAGCTTTCTTT.

In DNA form, the CDR3 reads TGTGCCAGCAGCTTAGGGACAGCGGGAGTCGAGCAGTACTTC. This translates into CASSLGTAGVEQYF. The chain couples TRBV7-2 to TRBJ2-7, with TRBD2 matching over 8 bases. The length of the CDR3 is 14 residues. V shed 1 base, J shed 6 bases, and the junction held 5 bases outside the gene matches. Germline V gives CDR1 SGHTA, CDR2 FQGNSA.